This TCR beta chain was obtained from a study of regulatory T cells in long-lasting Graves disease. The germline gives CDR1 SQVTM, CDR2 ANQGSEA. CDR3 length equals 13 residues. V shed 7 bases, J shed 5 bases, and the junction held 11 bases outside the gene matches. Time point of the sample: newly diagnosed GD, antithyroid drugs for less than 3 months. From PBMCs, RNA was extracted and then used to make the TCR library. This clonotype has ten or more counts. Relying on iRepertoire HTBI primers and Arm-PCR of CDR3 regions, the team built TCR beta libraries. TCRdb analysed the multiplex PCR reads with MiXCR anew, one entry per CDR3 protein. In the table there are about 540,000 distinct CDR3 sequences, roughly 13% of which are singletons. This sample was also put to use in a study of T cells in Graves' hyperthyroidism and ophthalmopathy.

Sequences were derived from peripheral blood mononuclear cells (PBMCs), sampled at new diagnosis, from a patient treated with antithyroid drugs. The rearrangement joins TRBV29-1 to TRBJ2-7; 7 bases are shared with TRBD1. The sequence was collected from a man younger than 45 with Graves disease. CDR3: CSAEGQFPHEQYF. CDR3 nucleotide sequence: TGCAGCGCAGAGGGACAGTTTCCCCACGAGCAGTACTTC.